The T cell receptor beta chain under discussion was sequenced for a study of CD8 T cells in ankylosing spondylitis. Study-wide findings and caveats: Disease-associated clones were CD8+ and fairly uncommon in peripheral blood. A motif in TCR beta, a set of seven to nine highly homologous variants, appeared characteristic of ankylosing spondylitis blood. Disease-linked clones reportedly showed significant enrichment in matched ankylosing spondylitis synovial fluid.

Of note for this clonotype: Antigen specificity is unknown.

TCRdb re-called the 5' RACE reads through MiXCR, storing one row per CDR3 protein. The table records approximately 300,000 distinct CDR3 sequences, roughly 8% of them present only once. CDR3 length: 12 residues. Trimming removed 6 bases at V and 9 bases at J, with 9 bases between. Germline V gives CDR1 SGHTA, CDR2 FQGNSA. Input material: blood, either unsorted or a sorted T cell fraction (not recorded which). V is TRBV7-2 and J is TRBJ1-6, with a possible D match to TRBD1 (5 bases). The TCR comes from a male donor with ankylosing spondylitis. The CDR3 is CASSPGVSPLHF. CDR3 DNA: TGTGCCAGCAGTCCGGGGGTTTCACCCCTCCACTTT.